This T cell receptor (beta chain) was captured in a study of shared clonotypes between healthy human individuals. This CDR3 contains 16 residues. Trimming took 3 bases from V and 1 from J; bases not matched to a gene: 10. The germline CDR1 and CDR2 sequences are GTSNPN and SVGIG (reference sequence). Sorted-subset replicate PCR reactions contained 200 ng DNA, corresponding to approximately 30,000 T cell genomes. Repertoires were generated with immunoSEQ multiplex PCR, while TCRdb's copy carries only in-frame clones and drops some. Among roughly 2.2 million clones listed, 92% were seen once. Nashville, Tennessee was home to all donors, who were Caucasian adults.

Sequencing input: naive CD4+ T cells from PBMCs. The subset was: CD45RA+ positively selected. V usage is TRBV30 and J usage is TRBJ2-5; 8 nucleotides line up with TRBD2. This receptor was obtained from a man younger than 35 in good health. Some clones in this sample may be carry-over from other donors' samples. CDR3 DNA: TGTGCCTGGAGCGGAGCCCTAGGACTAGCCCAAGAGACCCAGTACTTC. This gives the protein CAWSGALGLAQETQYF. The variable domain in full, completed from reference TRBV30 and TRBJ2-5, reads SQTIHQWPATLVQPVGSPLSLECTVEGTSNPNLYWYRQAAGRGLQLLFYSVGIGQISSEVPQNLSASRPQDRQFILSSKKLLLSDSGFYLCAWSGALGLAQETQYFGPGTRLLVL.